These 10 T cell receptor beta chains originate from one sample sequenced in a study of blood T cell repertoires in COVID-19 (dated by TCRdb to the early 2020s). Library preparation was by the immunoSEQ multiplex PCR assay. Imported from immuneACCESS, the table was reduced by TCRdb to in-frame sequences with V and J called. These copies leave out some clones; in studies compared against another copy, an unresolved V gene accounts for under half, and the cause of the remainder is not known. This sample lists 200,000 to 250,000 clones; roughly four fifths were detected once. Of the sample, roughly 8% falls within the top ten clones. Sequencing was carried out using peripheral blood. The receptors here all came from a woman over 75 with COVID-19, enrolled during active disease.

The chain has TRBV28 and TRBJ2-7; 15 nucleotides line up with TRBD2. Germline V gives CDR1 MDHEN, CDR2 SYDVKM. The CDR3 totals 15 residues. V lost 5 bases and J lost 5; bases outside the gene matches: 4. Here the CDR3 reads CASSRTSGRAHEQYF. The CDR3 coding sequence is TGTGCCAGCAGTCGGACTAGCGGGAGGGCGCACGAGCAGTACTTC. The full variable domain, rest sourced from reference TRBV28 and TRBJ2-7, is DVKVTQSSRYLVKRTGEKVFLECVQDMDHENMFWYRQDPGLGLRLIYFSYDVKMKEKGDIPEGYSVSREKKERFSLILESASTNQTSMYLCASSRTSGRAHEQYFGPGTRLTVT.

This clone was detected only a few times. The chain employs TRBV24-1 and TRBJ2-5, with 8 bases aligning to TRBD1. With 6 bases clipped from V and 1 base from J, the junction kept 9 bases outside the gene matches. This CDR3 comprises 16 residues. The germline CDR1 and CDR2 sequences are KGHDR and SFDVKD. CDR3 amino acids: CATSRSGGLAQETQYF. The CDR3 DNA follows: TGTGCCACCAGTCGGTCAGGGGGCCTGGCCCAAGAGACCCAGTACTTC.

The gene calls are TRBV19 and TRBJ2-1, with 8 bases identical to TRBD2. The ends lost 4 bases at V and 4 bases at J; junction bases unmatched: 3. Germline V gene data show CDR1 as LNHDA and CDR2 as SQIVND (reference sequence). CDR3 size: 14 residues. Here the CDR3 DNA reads TGTGCCAGTAGTAAGACTAGCGTATACAATGAGCAGTTCTTC. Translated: CASSKTSVYNEQFF.

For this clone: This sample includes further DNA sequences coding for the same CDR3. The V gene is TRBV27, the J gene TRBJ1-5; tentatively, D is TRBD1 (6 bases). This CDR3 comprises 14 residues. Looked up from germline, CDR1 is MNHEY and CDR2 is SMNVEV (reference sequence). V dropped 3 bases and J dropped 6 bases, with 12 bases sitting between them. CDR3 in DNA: TGTGCCAGCAGTTTTCAGGGGAAGGGTCAGCCCCAGCATTTT. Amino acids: CASSFQGKGQPQHF.

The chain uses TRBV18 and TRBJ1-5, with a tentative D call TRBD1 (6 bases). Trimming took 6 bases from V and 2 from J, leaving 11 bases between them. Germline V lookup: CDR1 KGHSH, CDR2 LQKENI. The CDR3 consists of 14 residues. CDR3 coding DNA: TGTGCCAGCTCGGAGGGGGGGGGCAATCAGCCCCAGCATTTT. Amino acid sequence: CASSEGGGNQPQHF.

CDR3 residues: CASSLGGQLNGGYTF. CDR3 coding DNA: TGTGCCAGCAGCTTGGGTGGACAGTTAAACGGTGGCTACACCTTC. The chain recombines TRBV5-4 with TRBJ1-2; D perhaps matches TRBD1 (6 bases). The CDR3 is 15 residues long. CDR1 is SGHNT and CDR2 is YYREEE in the germline V gene (reference sequence). V was trimmed by 0 bases and J by 7 bases, leaving 16 bases between them.

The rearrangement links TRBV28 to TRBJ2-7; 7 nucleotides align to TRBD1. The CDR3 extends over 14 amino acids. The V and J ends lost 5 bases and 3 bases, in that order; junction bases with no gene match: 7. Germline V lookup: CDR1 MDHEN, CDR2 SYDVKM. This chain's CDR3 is CASSPGQWYYEQYF. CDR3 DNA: TGTGCCAGCAGTCCGGGACAGTGGTACTACGAGCAGTACTTC.

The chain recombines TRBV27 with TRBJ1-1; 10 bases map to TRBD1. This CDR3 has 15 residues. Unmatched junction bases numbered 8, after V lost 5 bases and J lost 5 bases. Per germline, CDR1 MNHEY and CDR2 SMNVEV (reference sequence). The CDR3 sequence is CASSGDRGSKTEAFF. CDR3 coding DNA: TGTGCCAGCAGTGGGGACAGGGGTTCAAAAACTGAAGCTTTCTTT.

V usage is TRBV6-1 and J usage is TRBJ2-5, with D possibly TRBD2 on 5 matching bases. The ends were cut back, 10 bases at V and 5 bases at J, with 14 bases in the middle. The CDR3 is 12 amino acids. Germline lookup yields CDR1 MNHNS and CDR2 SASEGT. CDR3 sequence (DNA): TGTGCCAACTCAGTCCGGGGTGAGACCCAGTACTTC. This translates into CANSVRGETQYF.

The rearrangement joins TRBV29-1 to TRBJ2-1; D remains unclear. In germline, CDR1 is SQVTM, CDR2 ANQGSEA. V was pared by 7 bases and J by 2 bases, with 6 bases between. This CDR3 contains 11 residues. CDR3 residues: CSALAYNEQFF. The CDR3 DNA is TGCAGCGCACTGGCCTACAATGAGCAGTTCTTC.